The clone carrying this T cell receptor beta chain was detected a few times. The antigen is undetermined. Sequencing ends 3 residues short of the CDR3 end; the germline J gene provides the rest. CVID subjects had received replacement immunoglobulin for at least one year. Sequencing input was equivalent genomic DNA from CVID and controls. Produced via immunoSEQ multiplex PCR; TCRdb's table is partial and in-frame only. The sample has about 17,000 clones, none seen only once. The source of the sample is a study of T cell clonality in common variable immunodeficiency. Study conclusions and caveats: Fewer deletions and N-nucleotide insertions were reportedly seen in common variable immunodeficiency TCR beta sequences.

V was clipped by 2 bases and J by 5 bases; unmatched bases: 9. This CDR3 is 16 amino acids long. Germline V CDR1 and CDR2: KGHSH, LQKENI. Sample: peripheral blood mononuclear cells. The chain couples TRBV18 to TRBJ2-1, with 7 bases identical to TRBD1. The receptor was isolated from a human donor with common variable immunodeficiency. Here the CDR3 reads CASSPKQGLKDNEQFF. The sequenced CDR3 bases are TGTGCCAGCTCACCAAAACAGGGGTTGAAGGACAATGAG.